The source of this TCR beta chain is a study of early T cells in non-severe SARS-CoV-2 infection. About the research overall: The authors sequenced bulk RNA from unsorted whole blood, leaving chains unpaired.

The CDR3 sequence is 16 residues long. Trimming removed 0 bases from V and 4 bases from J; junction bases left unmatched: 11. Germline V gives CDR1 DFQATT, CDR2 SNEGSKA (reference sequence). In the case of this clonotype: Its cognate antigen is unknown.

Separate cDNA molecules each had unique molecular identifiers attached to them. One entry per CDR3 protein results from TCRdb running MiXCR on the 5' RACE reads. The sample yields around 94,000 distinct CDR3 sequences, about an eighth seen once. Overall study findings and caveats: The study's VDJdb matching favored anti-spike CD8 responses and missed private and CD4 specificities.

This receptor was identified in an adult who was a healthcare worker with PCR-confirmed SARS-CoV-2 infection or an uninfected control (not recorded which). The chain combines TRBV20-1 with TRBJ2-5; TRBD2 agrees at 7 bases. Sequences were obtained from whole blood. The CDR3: CSARDPQRDGGETQYF. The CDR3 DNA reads TGCAGTGCTAGAGATCCCCAGCGGGATGGGGGAGAGACCCAGTACTTC.